This T cell receptor beta chain was recorded in a study of blood T cell repertoires in COVID-19. Study at large: COVID-19 samples from acute and convalescent phases originated in the United States, Italy and Spain. T cells, B-cell-depleted T cells, or PBMCs supplied cDNA or gDNA.

In the authors' workflow: From reference gene primer amplification, estimates of nucleated cell counts were derived. Some clones are missing from TCRdb's copy, which holds only in-frame ones; the method was immunoSEQ multiplex PCR. The D gene and trimming were derived from the DNA, and the V and J assignments and clone size from that table. The table lists some 200,000 clones, approximately 81% of them singletons, with 5.1% in the top ten. The CDR3 consists of 16 residues. The germline V gene encodes CDR1 MGHRA and CDR2 YSYEKL. The junction had 7 bases not matched to a gene; V was cut back by 4 bases and J by 8 bases.

J is TRBJ2-2 and V is TRBV4-1; 13 bases line up with TRBD2. The sequenced sample was peripheral blood. This receptor was identified in a woman aged 55-75 years who had recovered from COVID-19. The CDR3 reads CASSLTSGGAKGELFF. CDR3 nucleotide sequence: TGCGCCAGCAGCCTCACTAGCGGGGGGGCAAAAGGGGAGCTGTTTTTT.